This entry lists 26 T cell receptor beta chains sequenced from one sample in a study of identifying expanded T cells in peripheral blood. TCRdb's table, derived via immunoSEQ multiplex PCR, lists solely in-frame clones and lacks some. This table has approximately 58,000 clones, roughly 89% appearing once. Sequenced sample: blood. Source of these receptors: a person aged 18 to 75 in good health.

The J gene is TRBJ2-7, the V gene TRBV19, with D tentatively TRBD1 (5 bases). Germline V gene lookup returns CDR1 LNHDA and CDR2 SQIVND (reference sequence). The CDR3 consists of 13 residues. The V end lost 6 bases, the J end lost 4 bases, and 13 bases lay between the germline ends. CDR3 loop: CASRDIAEYEQYF. The CDR3 DNA reads TGTGCCAGTAGGGACATTGCCGAGTACGAGCAGTACTTC.

The chain recombines TRBV28 with TRBJ2-4; perhaps D is TRBD1 or TRBD2 (6 bases each). Germline V gene sequence: CDR1 MDHEN, CDR2 SYDVKM. The CDR3 spans 17 residues. V lost 1 base and J lost 1, with 14 bases in between. CDR3 in amino acids: CASSLFGGGHAKNIQYF. In nucleotides, the CDR3 is TGTGCCAGCAGTTTATTCGGAGGGGGGCACGCCAAAAACATTCAGTACTTC.

V usage is TRBV6-4 and J usage is TRBJ2-3; D ambiguous. Trimming cost V 6 bases and J 3 bases, with 16 bases left between them. From germline, CDR1 is MRHNA and CDR2 SNTAGT. The CDR3 contains 15 residues. The CDR3 DNA sequence: TGTGCCAGCAGCGCCGGGCTCCATCCAACAGATACGCAGTATTTT. It codes for CASSAGLHPTDTQYF.

CDR3 sequence reads: CASSYQAQYQETQYF. The CDR3 DNA reads as TGTGCCAGCAGTTACCAGGCCCAGTACCAAGAGACCCAGTACTTC. The rearrangement links TRBV6-5 to TRBJ2-5; D remains ambiguous. This CDR3 region has 15 residues. Trimming left V 2 bases short and J 0 bases short, with 10 bases between. The germline V gene encodes CDR1 MNHEY and CDR2 SVGAGI.

The chain uses TRBV5-1 and TRBJ2-1; 12 positions agree with TRBD2. V lost 0 bases and J lost 7; bases outside the gene matches: 2. Germline V lookup: CDR1 SGHRS, CDR2 YFSETQ. This CDR3 has 15 amino acids. The CDR3 loop is CASSLVGTSGNEQFF. The CDR3 nucleotides are TGCGCCAGCAGCTTGGTGGGGACTAGCGGGAATGAGCAGTTCTTC.

This chain joins TRBV11-2 and TRBJ1-1; 9 positions agree with TRBD1. V lost 5 bases and J lost 4; bases outside the gene matches: 8. This CDR3 is 15 amino acids long. The germline CDR1 and CDR2 sequences are SGHAT and FQNNGV. Written as DNA, the CDR3 is TGTGCCAGCAGCCCTCGGACAGGGGTGGCCACTGAAGCTTTCTTT. Its protein is CASSPRTGVATEAFF.

V gene TRBV19 combines with J gene TRBJ2-3, with 7 bases matching TRBD1. The CDR3 totals 14 residues. Trimming cost V 7 bases and J 0 bases; bases outside gene matches: 4. Germline CDR1 reads LNHDA; CDR2 reads SQIVND (reference sequence). The CDR3 region has the DNA TGTGCCAGTAAGCAGGGGGTGAGCACAGATACGCAGTATTTT. Amino acid sequence: CASKQGVSTDTQYF.

The CDR3 region has the DNA TGTGCCAGCAGCGCGAGAGGGTTTGGGGGATACGAGCAGTACTTC. Its translation: CASSARGFGGYEQYF. The genes are TRBV7-2 and TRBJ2-7; D is tentatively TRBD1 or TRBD2 (5 bases each). This CDR3 has 15 amino acids. Germline CDR1 reads SGHTA; CDR2 reads FQGNSA. V was cut by 5 bases and J by 4 bases, with 18 bases left in between.

The rearrangement links TRBV5-4 to TRBJ2-3, with 7 positions matching TRBD2. CDR3 length: 14 amino acids. Per germline, CDR1 SGHNT and CDR2 YYREEE (reference sequence). The V segment lost 1 base and the J segment 2 bases; nucleotides outside the gene matches: 1. CDR3 sequence (DNA): TGTGCCAGCAGCTTGACTAGCGCCACAGATACGCAGTATTTT. Its translation is CASSLTSATDTQYF. Complete variable domain (other parts from reference TRBV5-4 and TRBJ2-3): ETGVTQSPTHLIKTRGQQVTLRCSSQSGHNTVSWYQQALGQGPQFIFQYYREEENGRGNFPPRFSGLQFPNYSSELNVNALELDDSALYLCASSLTSATDTQYFGPGTRLTVL.

The chain carries TRBV7-9 and TRBJ2-3; the match to TRBD2 covers 7 bases. Germline loops: CDR1 SEHNR, CDR2 FQNEAQ (reference sequence). The CDR3 extends over 15 amino acids. Trimming at V came to 6 bases and at J to 2 bases, leaving 8 bases not matched to a gene. The CDR3 protein is CASRGERDHTDTQYF. DNA for the CDR3: TGTGCCAGCAGGGGGGAGCGGGACCACACAGATACGCAGTATTTT.

The chain recombines TRBV5-4 with TRBJ2-5; TRBD1 matches 9 bases. This CDR3 is built from 15 residues. Germline CDR1 reads SGHNT; CDR2 reads YYREEE (reference sequence). The ends lost 0 bases at V and 2 bases at J; junction bases unmatched: 2. CDR3 DNA: TGTGCCAGCAGCTTGGGACAGGGGGTTCAAGAGACCCAGTACTTC. The encoded protein is CASSLGQGVQETQYF.

This chain uses TRBV18 with TRBJ2-3; D is undetermined. The germline CDR1 and CDR2 sequences are KGHSH and LQKENI. The CDR3 runs 14 residues. V lost 1 base and J lost 4, with 9 bases in between. CDR3 coding DNA: TGTGCCAGCTCACCACGGCGCATTCCAGATACGCAGTATTTT. Encoded protein: CASSPRRIPDTQYF.

As regards this clone: The same CDR3 can be traced to other DNA sequences in this sample. The V call is TRBV18, the J call TRBJ2-5; D remains ambiguous. This CDR3 is 13 amino acids long. Trimming took 1 base from V and 0 from J, leaving 3 bases between them. Per the germline V gene, CDR1 is KGHSH and CDR2 is LQKENI. CDR3 sequence reads: CASSPRHQETQYF. CDR3 coding DNA: TGTGCCAGCTCACCACGTCACCAAGAGACCCAGTACTTC.

This clone has only a few counts. The chain couples TRBV27 to TRBJ2-7, with TRBD1 matching 8 bases. Germline loops: CDR1 MNHEY, CDR2 SMNVEV (reference sequence). Germline trimming cut 5 bases from V and 10 bases from J; bases unmatched to any gene: 13. This CDR3 contains 14 residues. DNA of the CDR3: TGTGCCAGCAGTCCCCAGACAGGGGCCACAGTCCAGTACTTC. It translates to CASSPQTGATVQYF.

V gene TRBV7-2 combines with J gene TRBJ2-7, with 10 bases lining up with TRBD2. The V segment lost 1 base and the J segment 3 bases; nucleotides outside the gene matches: 3. Germline CDR1 and CDR2: SGHTA and FQGNSA. The CDR3 length is 15 residues. The CDR3 DNA is TGTGCCAGCAGCTTAGGGCTAGCGGGAGTCTACGAGCAGTACTTC. Amino acid sequence: CASSLGLAGVYEQYF.

The rearrangement joins TRBV30 to TRBJ2-7; D is possibly TRBD2 (7 bases). In germline, CDR1 is GTSNPN, CDR2 SVGIG (reference sequence). V shed 2 bases and J shed 6 bases, with 17 bases lying between them. CDR3 length: 14 residues. CDR3 region: CAWSHGGGRSEQYF. The CDR3 coding sequence is TGTGCCTGGAGTCATGGGGGGGGCCGGAGCGAGCAGTACTTC.

The chain couples TRBV6-1 to TRBJ1-4; TRBD1 agrees at 7 bases. Germline trimming cut 4 bases from V and 7 bases from J; bases unmatched to any gene: 9. CDR1 MNHNS and CDR2 SASEGT come from the germline V gene. The CDR3 is 15 amino acids. CDR3 nucleotide sequence: TGTGCCAGCAGTGCCGACAGGGTTGGGGGTGAAAAACTGTTTTTT. This gives the protein CASSADRVGGEKLFF.

The V call is TRBV5-6, the J call TRBJ1-2, with a weak D call TRBD1 (5 bases). Looked up from germline, CDR1 is SGHDT and CDR2 is YYEEEE. V was pared by 4 bases and J by 7 bases, with 14 bases between. The CDR3 consists of 13 residues. The CDR3 here is CASSQGEGIGYTF. CDR3 bases: TGTGCCAGCAGCCAGGGTGAGGGAATTGGCTACACCTTC.

Comments on this clone: One end of the junction varies from germline; a read error may be responsible. V is TRBV7-2 and J is TRBJ2-2; 12 bases map to TRBD2. CDR3 length equals 17 residues. Germline-derived CDR1 and CDR2 are SGHTA and FQGNSA. The CDR3 sequence: CASSLVTSGSVTGEPFF. CDR3 DNA sequence: TGTGCCAGCAGCTTAGTGACTAGCGGGAGTGTCACCGGGGAGCCGTTTTTT.

The rearrangement uses TRBV4-3 and TRBJ1-1; perhaps TRBD1 as D (5 bases). Germline CDR1 and CDR2: LGHNA and YSLEER. This CDR3 is built from 15 residues. The ends were cut back, 2 bases at V and 3 bases at J, with 13 bases in the middle. The DNA for the CDR3 is TGCGCCAGCAGCCAACGAGGGGTTGGTGACACTGAAGCTTTCTTT. Its protein product is CASSQRGVGDTEAFF.

The chain combines TRBV29-1 with TRBJ2-3, with 8 bases lining up with TRBD2. Germline V lookup: CDR1 SQVTM, CDR2 ANQGSEA. J lost 2 bases, V lost 1 base, and 11 bases had no gene match. This CDR3 is 17 amino acids long. CDR3 sequence: CSVEAWDTGGITDTQYF. The CDR3 DNA is TGCAGCGTTGAAGCCTGGGACACGGGAGGGATCACAGATACGCAGTATTTT.

This chain joins TRBV5-1 and TRBJ1-1; D unclear. Trimming removed 5 bases from V and 0 bases from J, with 11 bases in between. This CDR3 comprises 14 residues. The germline V gene has CDR1 SGHRS and CDR2 YFSETQ. The CDR3 DNA follows: TGCGCCAGCAGATCCCCTAGGGTGAACACTGAAGCTTTCTTT. This gives the protein CASRSPRVNTEAFF.

V and J are TRBV4-3 and TRBJ2-3; no definite D call. The length of the CDR3 is 13 residues. Germline V gene lookup returns CDR1 LGHNA and CDR2 YSLEER. Between the trimmed V and J ends, which lost 2 bases and 0 bases, there was a span of 3 bases. CDR3 DNA sequence: TGCGCCAGCAGCCAAACGAGCACAGATACGCAGTATTTT. As protein: CASSQTSTDTQYF.

The V and J genes are TRBV28 and TRBJ2-7, with D hard to call. Germline V gene data show CDR1 as MDHEN and CDR2 as SYDVKM. The CDR3 has 12 amino acids. With 6 bases removed from V and 2 bases from J, the gap between germline ends came to 8 bases. As DNA, the CDR3 is TGTGCCAGCAGGAGCCTAACCTACGAGCAGTACTTC. This gives the protein CASRSLTYEQYF.

V and J are TRBV2 and TRBJ2-3, with TRBD2 matching over 11 bases. The CDR3 consists of 13 residues. J was trimmed by 6 bases and V by 8 bases; bases with no gene match: 4. CDR1 is SNHLY and CDR2 is FYNNEI in the germline V gene. The CDR3: CASRLAGGDTQYF. CDR3 in DNA: TGTGCCAGCCGTCTAGCGGGGGGTGATACGCAGTATTTT.

The J gene is TRBJ1-1, the V gene TRBV19, with D perhaps matching TRBD1 (6 bases). Trimming cost V 4 bases and J 4 bases, with 16 bases left between them. Germline V gives CDR1 LNHDA, CDR2 SQIVND (reference sequence). The CDR3 is 15 residues long. The DNA for the CDR3 is TGTGCCAGTAGTACCCTGTTGGTGGGGGCCACTGAAGCTTTCTTT. Its translation is CASSTLLVGATEAFF.